This T cell receptor beta chain was obtained from a study of T-cell reconstitution after alpha-beta-depleted transplantation in children. The J segment lost 5 bases and the V segment lost 5 bases, leaving 7 bases of the junction unmatched. CDR3 length: 14 residues. CDR1 and CDR2 (germline): SNHLY, FYNNEI. The authors prepared the TCRbeta library with unique molecular identifiers. In TCRdb, the PCR reads were re-called with MiXCR into one record per CDR3 protein. The sample carries around 440,000 distinct CDR3 sequences, 10% to 13% recorded once. The chain carries TRBV2 and TRBJ1-1; 8 bases fit TRBD1. The source was PBMCs, collected before TCRalphabeta/CD19-depleted stem cell transplant. The source is a child aged 2 to 10 with inherited bone marrow failure, due to receive a stem cell transplant. The DNA for the CDR3 is TGTGCCAGCAGTTCCCGACAGGGGAGGACTGAAGCTTTCTTT. This sequence encodes CASSSRQGRTEAFF. Full variable domain (missing parts from reference TRBV2 and TRBJ1-1): EPEVTQTPSHQVTQMGQEVILRCVPISNHLYFYWYRQILGQKVEFLVSFYNNEISEKSEIFDDQFSVERPDGSNFTLKIRSTKLEDSAMYFCASSSRQGRTEAFFGQGTRLTVV.